This T cell receptor (beta chain) was sequenced for a study of immune heterogeneity within non-small cell lung tumors. Study background: The composition of the tumors was 4 squamous cell carcinomas, 9 to 11 non-squamous carcinomas and 1 not otherwise specified. Study findings and constraints: Comparison across individual patients showed largely distinct high-frequency T-cell receptor beta clonotypes. Local tumor mutational burden, with an R of about 0.34, correlated moderately but significantly with local T-cell clonality. Both recurring identical dominant CDR3 beta clonotypes and site-unique high-frequency clones were observed across tumor sites within a patient.

This clonotype occurred many times. Its cognate antigen is unknown. There are 16 residues in the CDR3. Germline V gene sequence: CDR1 MNHNS, CDR2 SASEGT. Trimming cost V 2 bases and J 2 bases, with 14 bases left between them. TCR beta CDR3 amplification used multiplex PCR with 32 V and 13 J primers. One entry per CDR3 protein results from TCRdb running MiXCR on the multiplex PCR reads. The sample gives 10,000 to 13,000 distinct CDR3 sequences, around 30% of which show up once; less than 25% is in the top ten. The starting template was genomic DNA from bulk tumor, roughly 610 ng per sample. In surgery, several biopsies were collected from each primary tumor at widely spaced sites. Curative surgical treatment was performed in patients who had newly diagnosed, untreated non-small cell lung cancer.

The TCR originated in a woman in her fifties or sixties with non-small cell lung cancer. Sequences were obtained from lung tumor tissue. The chain has TRBV6-1 and TRBJ2-3, with D unresolved. The CDR3 region has the DNA TGTGCCAGCAGTGAAAGCTACTTTACCTACACAGATACGCAGTATTTT. It codes for CASSESYFTYTDTQYF.